This is a list of T cell receptor beta chains from one sample in a study of a mutant IDH1 vaccine in newly diagnosed glioma. Sequenced by immunoSEQ multiplex PCR; TCRdb stores in-frame clones only, minus some. The sample has approximately 36,000 clones; 60% to 80% are singletons. The starting material was PBMCs, obtained from a glioma patient treated with radiotherapy, temozolomide or both. The receptor set was obtained from a man aged 40-55 years with glioma. Some clones in this sample may be carry-over from other donors' samples. Each CDR3 is given with its conserved first and last residue. The order of the fields is clone size, J gene, V gene, D gene, CDR3 protein, CDR3 DNA. A D gene is named only where the DNA matches it firmly. Size is omitted from some rows. Given values are once, few, many or a class for expanded clones.

>NA|TRBJ2-1|TRBV9|TRBD2
CASSPSLGTSGGGSYNEQFF
TGTGCCAGCAGCCCATCACTCGGGACTAGCGGGGGGGGCTCCTACAATGAGCAGTTCTTC
>NA|TRBJ2-5|TRBV5-8|NA
CASSWDSTVRETQYF
TGTGCCAGCAGCTGGGATTCGACGGTCCGGGAGACCCAGTACTTC
>NA|TRBJ2-5|TRBV19|TRBD2
CASSILAGPQETQYF
TGTGCCAGTAGTATACTAGCGGGGCCCCAAGAGACCCAGTACTTC
>NA|TRBJ2-1|TRBV4-2|TRBD1
CASSFQWTGQNEQFF
TGTGCCAGCAGCTTTCAATGGACAGGGCAGAATGAGCAGTTCTTC
>NA|TRBJ2-2|TRBV6-4|NA
CASSPTVNTGELFF
TGTGCCAGCAGCCCAACAGTGAACACCGGGGAGCTGTTTTTT
>NA|TRBJ1-6|TRBV18|NA
CASSPPRGEGAHNSPLHF
TGTGCCAGCTCACCACCGAGGGGGGAAGGGGCTCATAATTCACCCCTCCACTTT
>NA|TRBJ2-3|TRBV4-2|NA
CASSQDGPYSTDTQYF
TGTGCCAGCAGCCAAGATGGTCCCTATAGCACAGATACGCAGTATTTT
>NA|TRBJ1-1|TRBV5-1|NA
CASSLVGQNTEAFF
TGCGCCAGCAGCTTGGTTGGGCAGAACACTGAAGCTTTCTTT
>NA|TRBJ1-2|TRBV19|NA
CASSILRGDGYTF
TGTGCCAGTAGTATCCTGAGAGGGGATGGCTACACCTTC
>NA|TRBJ2-7|TRBV4-1|TRBD1
CASSQAGQIAEQYF
TGCGCCAGCAGCCAAGCGGGACAGATCGCCGAGCAGTACTTC
>few|TRBJ2-7|TRBV30|TRBD2
CAWSVPTSGGSYEQYF
TGTGCCTGGAGTGTGCCCACTAGCGGAGGCTCCTACGAGCAGTACTTC
>few|TRBJ1-5|TRBV6-1|NA
CASTRRGEGQPQHF
TGTGCCAGCACCCGGAGGGGGGAGGGGCAGCCCCAGCATTTT
>NA|TRBJ2-3|TRBV7-2|NA
CASSLNRVDTQYF
TGTGCCAGCAGCTTAAATCGGGTAGATACGCAGTATTTT
>NA|TRBJ2-7|TRBV2|NA
CASSPTPNSYEQYF
TGTGCCAGCAGTCCCACCCCCAACTCCTACGAGCAGTACTTC
>NA|TRBJ1-5|TRBV30|NA
CAWSTSDNQPQHF
TGTGCCTGGAGTACAAGCGATAATCAGCCCCAGCATTTT
>NA|TRBJ1-2|TRBV11-1|NA
CASSLVFGENGYTF
TGTGCCAGCAGCTTAGTTTTCGGAGAAAATGGCTACACCTTC